This TCR beta chain originates from a study of blood T cell repertoires in COVID-19. The germline V and J ends were trimmed by 2 bases and 2 bases, with 22 bases remaining between them. The germline V gene has CDR1 MNHEY and CDR2 SMNVEV (reference sequence). This CDR3 is built from 18 residues. The repertoire was sequenced with immunoSEQ multiplex PCR; TCRdb's copy has only in-frame clones and lacks some. The sample shows about 160,000 clones, roughly 93% of them seen only once. The chain carries TRBV27 and TRBJ2-7; D ambiguous. This TCR came from a man between 18 and 35 years old with acute or convalescent COVID-19. Material: peripheral blood. The CDR3 sequence: CASSLEPYRPGRAYEQYF. The CDR3 nucleotides are TGTGCCAGCAGTTTAGAGCCTTACCGCCCGGGTCGAGCCTACGAGCAGTACTTC.